This T cell receptor beta chain was retrieved from a study of T cell clonality in common variable immunodeficiency. This clone was detected ten times or more. The read gets to within 3 residues of the CDR3 end, and the germline J gene fills in the rest. Libraries were prepared by immunoSEQ multiplex PCR; TCRdb keeps only in-frame clonotypes and omits some of them. The sample was found to contain roughly 60,000 clones, and every one recurs. Germline V gene data show CDR1 as WNHNN and CDR2 as SYGVQD (reference sequence). V lost 8 bases, J lost 5 bases, and 16 bases lay in between. The length of the CDR3 is 13 residues.

Sequencing was carried out using peripheral blood mononuclear cells. The V call is TRBV10-1, the J call TRBJ2-7; maybe TRBD1 (6 bases). The sequence derives from a person aged 18 to 75 in good health. CDR3 bases read: TGCGCCAGCCAGCAGGGGCAAGTTCACGAG. Protein: CASQQGQVHE. The entire CDR3 sequence reads CASQQGQVHEQYF.